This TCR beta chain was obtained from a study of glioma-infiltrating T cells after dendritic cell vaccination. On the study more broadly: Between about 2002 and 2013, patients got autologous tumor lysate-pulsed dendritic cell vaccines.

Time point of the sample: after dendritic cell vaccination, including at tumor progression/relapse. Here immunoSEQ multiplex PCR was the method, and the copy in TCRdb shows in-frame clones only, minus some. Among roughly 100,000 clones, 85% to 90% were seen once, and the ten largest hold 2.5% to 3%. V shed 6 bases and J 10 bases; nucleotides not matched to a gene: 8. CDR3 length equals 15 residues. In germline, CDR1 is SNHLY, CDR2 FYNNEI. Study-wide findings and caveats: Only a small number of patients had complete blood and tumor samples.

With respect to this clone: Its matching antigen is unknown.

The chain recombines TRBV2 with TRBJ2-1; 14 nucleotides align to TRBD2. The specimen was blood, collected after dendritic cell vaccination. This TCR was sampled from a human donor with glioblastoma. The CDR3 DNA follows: TGTGCCAGCAGGATGGGACTAGCGGGAGATAGGGAGCAGTTCTTC. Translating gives CASRMGLAGDREQFF.